This T cell receptor (beta chain) was identified during a study of tissue T cells after allogeneic stem cell transplantation. Points from the study as a whole: This small cohort was clinically heterogeneous, and sampling depth was a limitation. Anatomically similar tissues had similar TCR repertoires within each patient.

Note on this clone: The antigen is not known. Gene names follow the mouse nomenclature. With the read ending 1 residue before the CDR3 end, the germline J gene is used to fill in that end.

Trimming removed 3 bases from V and 5 bases from J; junction bases left unmatched: 1. Germline lookup yields CDR1 SNHLY and CDR2 FYNGKV (reference sequence). The CDR3 is 14 amino acids. Method: immunoSEQ multiplex PCR; TCRdb's copy keeps in-frame clones and lacks some. The sample carries approximately 4,500 clones, over 40% recorded once. Sample time point: mouse harvest day 14 after allogeneic transplant. Mouse grafts combined 10^7 T-cell-depleted bone marrow cells with 10^6 splenic CD5+ T cells. Mice had MHC-mismatched B6 into BALB/c GVHD, sampled day 7 or 14. The source is a female BALB/c mouse given C57BL/6 T cells with graft-versus-host disease after an allogeneic hematopoietic cell transplant. Sequencing was done on a sample of gut tissue. The chain employs TRBV3 and TRBJ1-6, with 7 positions matching TRBD1. TRBJ1-6 falls under the ORF class, with uncertain function. The CDR3 here is CASSLGQHNSPLYF. The CDR3 bases that were read are TGTGCCAGCAGCTTGGGACAGCATAATTCGCCCCTCTAC.